What follows are 18 T cell receptor beta chains derived from one specimen sequenced in a study of blood T cell repertoires in COVID-19. TCRdb keeps only in-frame clones here, not all; method: immunoSEQ multiplex PCR. There are 200,000 to 300,000 clones in the sample; 65% to 90% occur only once, and approximately 2% lies in the top ten. Sequenced material: peripheral blood. The origin of the receptors is a man between 25 and 39 years old with active or convalescent COVID-19.

The chain joins TRBV7-8 to TRBJ1-5; D not certain. V was trimmed by 1 base and J by 6 bases, leaving 7 bases between them. The CDR3 is made up of 13 amino acids. Germline V gene lookup returns CDR1 SGHVS and CDR2 FQNEAQ. CDR3 DNA sequence: TGTGCCAGCAGCTTAGAGCTCCCTCAGCCCCAGCATTTT. Translating it yields CASSLELPQPQHF.

The rearrangement joins TRBV9 to TRBJ1-3; 7 nucleotides align to TRBD1. The junction had 4 bases not matched to a gene; V was cut back by 5 bases and J by 2 bases. CDR3 length equals 14 residues. CDR1 is SGDLS and CDR2 is YYNGEE in the germline V gene. Here the CDR3 DNA reads TGTGCCAGCAGAGGGACAGCGACTGGAAACACCATATATTTT. Amino acid sequence: CASRGTATGNTIYF. Looking up the rest from reference TRBV9 and TRBJ1-3 gives the full variable domain: DSGVTQTPKHLITATGQRVTLRCSPRSGDLSVYWYQQSLDQGLQFLIQYYNGEERAKGNILERFSAQQFPDLHSELNLSSLELGDSALYFCASRGTATGNTIYFGEGSWLTVV.

The rearrangement joins TRBV19 to TRBJ1-2; 7 bases match TRBD1. The trim removed 6 bases at V and 4 bases at J, leaving 5 bases unmatched. Per the germline V gene, CDR1 is LNHDA and CDR2 is SQIVND (reference sequence). The CDR3 length is 13 residues. CDR3 nucleotides: TGTGCCAGTAGGCCAGGGACAGTCTATGGCTACACCTTC. This encodes CASRPGTVYGYTF.

The chain carries TRBV5-6 and TRBJ1-4; 7 bases are shared with TRBD1. J gave up 5 bases and V 4 bases, and 5 bases lay outside the gene matches. In germline, CDR1 is SGHDT, CDR2 YYEEEE. CDR3 size: 14 residues. The CDR3 DNA reads as TGTGCCAGCAGCCGGGACAGACTAAATGAAAAACTGTTTTTT. Translation gives CASSRDRLNEKLFF.

The chain links TRBV6-5 to TRBJ2-3, with 8 bases that match TRBD2. The CDR3 spans 15 residues. CDR1 is MNHEY and CDR2 is SVGAGI in the germline V gene. Trimming cost V 2 bases and J 4 bases; bases outside gene matches: 5. DNA of the CDR3: TGTGCCAGCAGTTACGCGGGGGGCGGCGCAGATACGCAGTATTTT. Amino acids: CASSYAGGGADTQYF.

This chain links TRBV2 with TRBJ1-6; 7 bases align to TRBD1. This CDR3 is built from 18 residues. Germline trimming cut 3 bases from V and 3 bases from J; bases unmatched to any gene: 11. CDR1 and CDR2 (germline): SNHLY, FYNNEI. The CDR3 region is CASSDFSETGLYNSPLHF. CDR3 nucleotide sequence: TGTGCCAGCAGTGATTTTTCCGAGACAGGGCTCTATAATTCACCCCTCCACTTT.

This clone has only one observation. This chain uses TRBV5-4 with TRBJ1-4; D unresolved. This CDR3 is built from 16 residues. Trimming took off 4 bases at V and 8 bases at J, with 21 bases between the two ends. Germline V gene sequence: CDR1 SGHNT, CDR2 YYREEE (reference sequence). The CDR3 here is CASSPTAVGSREKLFF. CDR3 bases: TGTGCCAGCAGCCCAACAGCGGTCGGTAGTCGGGAAAAACTGTTTTTT.

The genes are TRBV4-1 and TRBJ2-1; tentatively, D is TRBD1 (5 bases). The V end lost 2 bases, the J end lost 5 bases, and 7 bases lay between the germline ends. This CDR3 is 13 amino acids long. Germline V lookup: CDR1 MGHRA, CDR2 YSYEKL. The CDR3 sequence: CASSQIGDNEQFF. In DNA, the CDR3 is TGCGCCAGCAGCCAAATAGGGGACAATGAGCAGTTCTTC.

This clone has only one observation. Here the CDR3 reads CASSGAGNQPQHF. CDR3 DNA: TGTGCCAGCAGCGGCGCGGGGAATCAGCCCCAGCATTTT. The gene calls are TRBV9 and TRBJ1-5; unclear D gene. Germline CDR1 and CDR2: SGDLS and YYNGEE. The ends were cut back, 3 bases at V and 4 bases at J, with 8 bases in the middle. The CDR3 is 13 amino acids.

The chain combines TRBV3-1 (or the pseudogene TRBV3-2) with TRBJ2-2; 8 nucleotides match TRBD2. CDR3 size: 18 residues. Germline V gives CDR1 LGHDT, CDR2 YNNKEL (reference sequence). The J segment lost 3 bases and the V segment lost 6 bases, leaving 15 bases of the junction unmatched. As DNA, the CDR3 is TGTGCCAGCAGTCCAGCCGCGCCGAGGACTAGCTACACCGGGGAGCTGTTTTTT. It encodes CASSPAAPRTSYTGELFF.

The rearrangement joins TRBV2 to TRBJ1-4; no definite D call. Germline-derived CDR1 and CDR2 are SNHLY and FYNNEI. The CDR3 is made up of 17 amino acids. V dropped 3 bases and J dropped 6 bases, with 20 bases sitting between them. This chain's CDR3 is CASSDPGGQLMDEKLFF. DNA of the CDR3: TGTGCCAGCAGTGACCCGGGAGGCCAATTAATGGATGAAAAACTGTTTTTT.

The gene calls are TRBV3-1 (or the pseudogene TRBV3-2) and TRBJ1-1; 10 bases fit TRBD1. The CDR3 spans 15 residues. Germline assignment: CDR1 LGHDT and CDR2 YNNKEL (reference sequence). Trimming at V came to 2 bases and at J to 3 bases, leaving 3 bases not matched to a gene. The CDR3 bases are TGTGCCAGCAGCCAACCAGACAGGGGGCACACTGAAGCTTTCTTT. As protein: CASSQPDRGHTEAFF.

The V call is TRBV11-2, the J call TRBJ1-2; D not resolved. Germline V lookup: CDR1 SGHAT, CDR2 FQNNGV. The CDR3 consists of 14 residues. V lost 0 bases, J lost 4 bases, and 9 bases lay in between. For the CDR3, the DNA is TGTGCCAGCAGCTTAGAGGTGGAGTCCTATGGCTACACCTTC. Amino acids: CASSLEVESYGYTF.

The rearrangement uses TRBV19 and TRBJ1-5; 9 bases are a match to TRBD1. From germline, CDR1 is LNHDA and CDR2 SQIVND (reference sequence). V gave up 9 bases and J gave up 6 bases; unmatched junction bases: 6. The length of the CDR3 is 13 residues. In DNA form, the CDR3 reads TGTGCCAGCGGTAACAGGGGGCCTCAGCCCCAGCATTTT. Translated, it gives CASGNRGPQPQHF.

As DNA, the CDR3 is TGCGCCAGCAATGGCGGAGGGTATGTCGGCGAGCAGTACTTC. This gives the protein CASNGGGYVGEQYF. V and J are TRBV5-1 and TRBJ2-7; D perhaps matches TRBD2 (6 bases). Trimming removed 6 bases at V and 6 bases at J, with 19 bases between. Germline V lookup: CDR1 SGHRS, CDR2 YFSETQ. This CDR3 is built from 14 residues. The variable domain in full, completed from reference TRBV5-1 and TRBJ2-7, reads KAGVTQTPRYLIKTRGQQVTLSCSPISGHRSVSWYQQTPGQGLQFLFEYFSETQRNKGNFPGRFSGRQFSNSRSEMNVSTLELGDSALYLCASNGGGYVGEQYFGPGTRLTVT.

J is TRBJ1-2 and V is TRBV29-1; maybe TRBD1 (5 bases). The CDR3 spans 12 residues. In germline, CDR1 is SQVTM, CDR2 ANQGSEA. The V gene lost 4 bases and the J gene lost 2 bases, with 8 bases spanning the gap. The CDR3 protein is CSVARQNYGYTF. The CDR3 DNA reads as TGCAGCGTTGCTAGACAGAACTATGGCTACACCTTC. Filled out from reference TRBV29-1 and TRBJ1-2, the complete variable domain reads SAVISQKPSRDICQRGTSLTIQCQVDSQVTMMFWYRQQPGQSLTLIATANQGSEATYESGFVIDKFPISRPNLTFSTLTVSNMSPEDSSIYLCSVARQNYGYTFGSGTRLTVV.

The genes are TRBV6-1 and TRBJ1-4, with 7 nucleotides matching TRBD1. Germline V gene lookup returns CDR1 MNHNS and CDR2 SASEGT. Trimming at V came to 4 bases and at J to 0 bases, leaving 5 bases not matched to a gene. CDR3 size: 16 residues. The CDR3 reads CASSGTGVATNEKLFF. In DNA, the CDR3 is TGTGCCAGCAGTGGGACAGGTGTCGCAACTAATGAAAAACTGTTTTTT.

J is TRBJ2-4 and V is TRBV4-3; 9 bases match TRBD1. Trimming cost V 2 bases and J 6 bases; bases outside gene matches: 5. The CDR3 length is 15 residues. CDR1 and CDR2 from the germline V gene are LGHNA and YSLEER. CDR3 nucleotide sequence: TGCGCCAGCAGCCAACACAGGGGGCTGGGAAACATTCAGTACTTC. Its translation is CASSQHRGLGNIQYF.